Below are 11 T cell receptor beta chains sequenced from a single sample in a study of regulatory T cells in long-lasting Graves disease. The time point is: newly diagnosed GD, antithyroid drugs for less than 3 months. PBMC-derived RNA was used for the TCR library. CDR3 regions were amplified by Arm-PCR using iRepertoire HTBI primers to build TCR beta libraries. TCRdb reprocessed the multiplex PCR reads via MiXCR and lists one record per CDR3 protein. The sample holds 500,000 to 700,000 distinct CDR3 sequences, 16% seen once. The same data also contributed to another study, on T cells in Graves' hyperthyroidism and ophthalmopathy.

The sequencing used peripheral blood mononuclear cells (PBMCs), collected at new diagnosis, from a patient treated with antithyroid drugs. Receptors were obtained from a woman in her 30s with Graves disease.

This clonotype was detected many times. The rearrangement links TRBV29-1 to TRBJ2-3; 8 bases map to TRBD1. This CDR3 comprises 13 residues. From germline, CDR1 is SQVTM and CDR2 ANQGSEA. Trimming at V came to 6 bases and at J to 4 bases, leaving 6 bases not matched to a gene. Here the CDR3 DNA reads TGCAGCGTAAGACAGGGGCCGTCAGATACGCAGTATTTT. Protein: CSVRQGPSDTQYF.

This clonotype was observed a handful of times. This sequence joins TRBV24-1 and TRBJ2-7; 7 positions agree with TRBD1. Unmatched junction bases numbered 9, after V lost 2 bases and J lost 0 bases. CDR3 length: 17 residues. Per the germline V gene, CDR1 is KGHDR and CDR2 is SFDVKD. The CDR3 coding sequence is TGTGCCACCAGTGATTCTGACAGGGCCATGAGCTCCTACGAGCAGTACTTC. Translating gives CATSDSDRAMSSYEQYF.

This clonotype has more than one count but fewer than ten. The chain recombines TRBV28 with TRBJ1-4; the match to TRBD1 covers 9 bases. The CDR3 consists of 15 residues. Germline loops: CDR1 MDHEN, CDR2 SYDVKM. V was pared by 5 bases and J by 8 bases, with 9 bases of the junction left unmatched. CDR3 sequence reads: CASSGNRGRWEKLFF. The CDR3 DNA follows: TGTGCCAGCAGTGGAAACAGGGGGCGTTGGGAAAAACTGTTTTTT.

This CDR3 is CASSTQGTPETQYF. As DNA, the CDR3 is TGTGCCAGCAGCACACAGGGGACTCCAGAGACCCAGTACTTC. V and J are TRBV7-9 and TRBJ2-5; a possible D gene is TRBD1 (7 bases). The V end lost 5 bases, the J end lost 4 bases, and 14 bases lay between the germline ends. The CDR3 has 14 residues. Germline-derived CDR1 and CDR2 are SEHNR and FQNEAQ (reference sequence).

In this sample, this clonotype turned up many times. The J gene is TRBJ2-7, the V gene TRBV28, with a weak D call TRBD1 (6 bases). The V gene lost 6 bases and the J gene lost 3 bases, with 12 bases spanning the gap. Germline V gives CDR1 MDHEN, CDR2 SYDVKM. CDR3 length: 13 amino acids. This chain's CDR3 is CASRTGELYEQYF. The CDR3 DNA is TGTGCCAGCAGGACAGGAGAACTCTACGAGCAGTACTTC.

J is TRBJ2-2 and V is TRBV19, with 10 nucleotides matching TRBD2. Germline lookup yields CDR1 LNHDA and CDR2 SQIVND (reference sequence). J gave up 5 bases and V 3 bases, and 6 bases lay outside the gene matches. The CDR3 sequence is 16 residues long. CDR3 in amino acids: CASSIPTSGATGELFF. CDR3 DNA: TGTGCCAGTAGTATTCCCACTAGCGGGGCTACCGGGGAGCTGTTTTTT.

This clonotype occurred a few times. The chain carries TRBV7-9 and TRBJ2-5, with 7 bases lining up with TRBD2. The junction had 6 bases not matched to a gene; V was cut back by 1 base and J by 4 bases. The germline V gene has CDR1 SEHNR and CDR2 FQNEAQ (reference sequence). The CDR3 runs to 15 residues. Here the CDR3 reads CASSLGGGTGETQYF. The CDR3 DNA follows: TGTGCCAGCAGCTTAGGCGGGGGAACCGGAGAGACCCAGTACTTC.

At least ten counts were recorded for this clonotype. The gene calls are TRBV2 and TRBJ1-5; 8 bases agree with TRBD1. This CDR3 has 16 amino acids. V lost 6 bases and J lost 8; bases outside the gene matches: 15. Germline CDR1 SNHLY, CDR2 FYNNEI. CDR3 sequence (DNA): TGTGCCAGCAGACTGAGACAGACAGGGGCAAGGGAGCCCCAGCATTTT. Its protein is CASRLRQTGAREPQHF.

This clonotype has a count of ten or more. The chain joins TRBV24-1 to TRBJ1-5; TRBD1 might be the D (5 bases). Germline-derived CDR1 and CDR2 are KGHDR and SFDVKD. V was shortened by 4 bases and J by 6 bases, with 9 bases between the two germline ends. CDR3 length equals 13 residues. CDR3 amino acids: CATSDRASQPQHF. CDR3 in DNA: TGTGCCACCAGTGACAGGGCAAGTCAGCCCCAGCATTTT.

V gene TRBV3-1 combines with J gene TRBJ2-7; TRBD2 aligns across 7 bases. Germline trimming cut 8 bases from V and 2 bases from J; bases unmatched to any gene: 9. Per the germline V gene, CDR1 is LGHDT and CDR2 is YNNKEL (reference sequence). This CDR3 is 14 amino acids long. The CDR3 sequence: CASGAGLLAYEQYF. For the CDR3, the DNA is TGTGCCAGCGGAGCGGGATTACTTGCCTACGAGCAGTACTTC.

This clonotype was seen repeatedly, ten times or more. This chain joins TRBV11-2 and TRBJ2-3; D gene uncertain. V was cut by 7 bases and J by 0 bases, with 14 bases left in between. This CDR3 is built from 15 residues. The germline CDR1 and CDR2 sequences are SGHAT and FQNNGV. The CDR3 protein is CASKPQPGSTDTQYF. DNA for the CDR3: TGTGCCAGCAAACCTCAGCCTGGTAGCACAGATACGCAGTATTTT.